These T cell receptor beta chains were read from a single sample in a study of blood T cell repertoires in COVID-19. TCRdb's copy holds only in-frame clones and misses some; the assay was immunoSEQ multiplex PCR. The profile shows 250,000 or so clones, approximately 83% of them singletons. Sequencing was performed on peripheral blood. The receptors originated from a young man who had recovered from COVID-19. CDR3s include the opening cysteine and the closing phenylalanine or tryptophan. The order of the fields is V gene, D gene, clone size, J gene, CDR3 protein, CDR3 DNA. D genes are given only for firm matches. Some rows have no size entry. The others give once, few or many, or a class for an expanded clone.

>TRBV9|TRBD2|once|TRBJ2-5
CASSVVSGGETQYF
TGTGCCAGCAGCGTAGTCTCCGGGGGGGAGACCCAGTACTTC
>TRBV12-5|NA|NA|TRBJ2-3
CASGFSGGDTQYF
TGTGCTAGTGGTTTCTCTGGGGGGGATACGCAGTATTTT
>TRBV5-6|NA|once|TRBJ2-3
CASSLLGPVDTQYF
TGTGCCAGCAGCTTACTGGGCCCCGTAGATACGCAGTATTTT
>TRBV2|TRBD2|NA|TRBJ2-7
CASKAGNYEQYF
TGTGCCAGCAAAGCGGGAAACTACGAGCAGTACTTC
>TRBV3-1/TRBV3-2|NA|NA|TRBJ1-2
CASSQDTRGYGYTF
TGTGCCAGCAGCCAAGATACCAGGGGCTATGGCTACACCTTC
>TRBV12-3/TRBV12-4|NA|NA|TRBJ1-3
CASSLEAENTIYF
TGTGCCAGCAGTTTAGAAGCCGAAAACACCATATATTTT
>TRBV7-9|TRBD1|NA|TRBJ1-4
CASSYDPGTGNEKLFF
TGTGCCAGCAGCTACGATCCCGGGACAGGGAATGAAAAACTGTTTTTT
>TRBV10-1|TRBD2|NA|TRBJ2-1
CASSELAGGPDEQFF
TGCGCCAGCAGTGAGCTAGCGGGGGGGCCCGATGAGCAGTTCTTC
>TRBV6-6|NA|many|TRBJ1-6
CASMGGQSPLHF
TGTGCCAGCATGGGTGGGCAGTCACCCCTCCACTTT
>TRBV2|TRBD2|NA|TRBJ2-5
CASSAGTNDETQYF
TGTGCCAGCAGTGCCGGGACTAATGACGAGACCCAGTACTTC
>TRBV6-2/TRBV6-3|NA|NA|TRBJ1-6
CASSDGFLALHF
TGTGCCAGCAGTGACGGGTTTTTGGCCCTCCACTTT
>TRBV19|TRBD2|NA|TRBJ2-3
CASSLGGSTDTQYF
TGTGCCAGTAGTCTCGGGGGGAGCACAGATACGCAGTATTTT
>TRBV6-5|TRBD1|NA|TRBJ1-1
CASAAHTGADTEAFF
TGTGCCAGCGCCGCTCATACAGGGGCGGACACTGAAGCTTTCTTT
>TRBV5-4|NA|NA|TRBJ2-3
CASTFARGVQDTQYF
TGTGCCAGCACCTTCGCCAGGGGAGTTCAAGATACGCAGTATTTT
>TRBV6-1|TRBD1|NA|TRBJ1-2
CASSEPTGANYGYTF
TGTGCCAGCAGTGAACCGACAGGGGCTAACTATGGCTACACCTTC
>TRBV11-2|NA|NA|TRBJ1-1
CASSEQMMNTEAFF
TGTGCCAGCAGCGAACAGATGATGAACACTGAAGCTTTCTTT
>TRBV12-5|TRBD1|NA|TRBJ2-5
CASGSLIGGTQETQYF
TGTGCTAGTGGTTCCCTCATAGGGGGCACACAAGAGACCCAGTACTTC